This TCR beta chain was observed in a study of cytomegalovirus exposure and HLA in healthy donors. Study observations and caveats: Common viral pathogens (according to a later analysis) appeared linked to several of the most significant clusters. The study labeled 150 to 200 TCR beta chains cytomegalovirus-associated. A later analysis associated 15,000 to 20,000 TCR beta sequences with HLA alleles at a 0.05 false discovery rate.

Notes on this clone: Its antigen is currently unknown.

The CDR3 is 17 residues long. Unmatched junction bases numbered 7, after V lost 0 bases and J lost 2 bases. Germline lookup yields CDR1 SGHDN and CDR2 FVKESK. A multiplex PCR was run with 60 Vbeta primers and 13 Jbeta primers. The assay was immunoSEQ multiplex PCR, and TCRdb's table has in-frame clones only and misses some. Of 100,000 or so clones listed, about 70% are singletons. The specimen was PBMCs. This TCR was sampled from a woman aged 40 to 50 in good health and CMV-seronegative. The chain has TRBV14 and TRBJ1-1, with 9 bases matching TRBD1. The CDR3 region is CASSQDLGQGRNTEAFF. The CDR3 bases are TGTGCCAGCAGCCAAGATTTAGGACAGGGGAGAAACACTGAAGCTTTCTTT.